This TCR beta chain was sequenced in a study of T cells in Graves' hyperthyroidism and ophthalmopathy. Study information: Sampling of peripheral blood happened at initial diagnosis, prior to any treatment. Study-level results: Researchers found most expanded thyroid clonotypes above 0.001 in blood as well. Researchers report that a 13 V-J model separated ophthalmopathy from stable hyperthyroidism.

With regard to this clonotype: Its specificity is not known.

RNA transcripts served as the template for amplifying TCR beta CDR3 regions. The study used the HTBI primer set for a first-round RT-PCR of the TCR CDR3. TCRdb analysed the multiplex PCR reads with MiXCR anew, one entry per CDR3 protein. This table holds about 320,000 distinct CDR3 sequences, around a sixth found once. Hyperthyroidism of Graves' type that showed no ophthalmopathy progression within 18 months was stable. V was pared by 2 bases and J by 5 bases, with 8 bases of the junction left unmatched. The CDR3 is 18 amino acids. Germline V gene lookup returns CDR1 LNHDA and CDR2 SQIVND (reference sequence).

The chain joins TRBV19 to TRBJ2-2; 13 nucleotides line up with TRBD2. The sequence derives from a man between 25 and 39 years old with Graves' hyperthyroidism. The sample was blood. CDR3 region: CASSILGLAGVLTGELFF. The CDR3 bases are TGTGCCAGTAGTATATTAGGACTAGCGGGAGTATTGACCGGGGAGCTGTTTTTT.